This paragraph covers one T cell receptor (beta chain) sequence. Its antigen is not yet known. No clone much larger than this one lies a single base away; base qualities are absent. In the prospective study, participants were roughly 18 to 100 years old, resided in approximately 22 geographic areas of the United States, and were enrolled through a virtual design. To assign participants to cohorts, the prospective study relied on clinical history that participants themselves reported in a screening survey and a study questionnaire. In the prospective study, whole blood, serum and a nasopharyngeal or oropharyngeal swab were collected from each participant by mobile phlebotomists. Prospective study participants could optionally give additional blood draws and questionnaires over an approximately 2-month period. Before DNA extraction, prospective study blood samples were shipped either frozen or at room temperature.

The germline V end is reduced by 6 bases and the J end by 4 bases; junction bases left unmatched: 5. Including the terminal cysteine and phenylalanine, the CDR3 comprises 14 residues. Of the read, only the CDR3 DNA is kept; its 42 bases are in frame from base 1. CDR1 and CDR2 are read off the germline V gene as SGHTA and FQGNSA. TCRbeta CDR3 regions were amplified from genomic DNA using the immunoSEQ Assay, a bias-controlled multiplex PCR. On the study's bioinformatics: The number of nucleated cells in each sample was estimated by amplification of reference gene primers within the assay. Sequence reads were collapsed and filtered to measure the absolute abundance of every unique TCRbeta CDR3 rearrangement. For each sample, productive Simpson clonality was calculated as the square root of Simpson's diversity index across productive rearrangements. TCRdb carries this immuneACCESS record with in-frame sequences only. Its versions omit some clonotypes, under half of them owing to an unresolved V gene in the studies checked, with the rest unexplained. V, J and clone size were drawn from that table, and D and trimming were deduced from the DNA. The sample yields approximately 250,000 clones; under 90% were counted once. The ten biggest clones cover approximately 4.5% of the sample.

The data belong to a study of blood T cell repertoires in COVID-19 (TCRdb year 2020). For context, the study as a whole: Samples from collaborators originated in the United States, Italy and Spain and spanned both the acute and convalescent phases of COVID-19. The prospective study material was composed of cDNA or gDNA derived from T cells, B-cell-depleted T cells, or PBMCs. The dataset comprised deeply sampled blood TCRbeta repertoires from subjects exposed to, actively infected with, or recovered from COVID-19. The repertoires were released in a freely available public database intended as a resource for research on the immune response to SARS-CoV-2. Samples were obtained from the ongoing ImmuneRACE study (first 160 participants) and from 1,254 subjects provided by 6 global collaborators. Nearly every sample came with metadata listing a de-identified subject ID, COVID-19 status, age in years and sex. Where available, HLA class I and class II types were obtained from metadata supplied by the sample provider rather than from assay-based typing. Here is what the overall study found, with its caveats: Clinical and demographic metadata were provided uncurated, with the amount varying by source and participant.

The sample was PBMCs or T cells enriched from blood (not recorded which). The source of this sequence is a man aged 30 to 39 with acute COVID-19. This sequence uses TRBV7-2 and TRBJ2-3, with TRBD2 matching 9 junction bases. The DNA sequence is given as TGTGCCAGCAGTTTGCGGGGGGGCCCAGATACGCAGTATTTT. Its protein product is CASSLRGGPDTQYF. With the portions outside the CDR3 filled from the reference TRBV7-2 and TRBJ2-3 genes, the complete variable region becomes GAGVSQSPSNKVTEKGKDVELRCDPISGHTALYWYRQSLGQGLEFLIYFQGNSAPDKSGLPSDRFSAERTGGSVSTLTIQRTQQEDSAVYLCASSLRGGPDTQYFGPGTRLTVL.